A selection of T cell receptor beta chains follows, all from one sample in a study of graft-versus-host responses after intestinal transplantation. Produced via immunoSEQ multiplex PCR; TCRdb's table is partial and in-frame only. The data contain 15,000 to 20,000 clones, 38% of them seen just once; the ten biggest clones take up approximately 0.84%. This sample comprised alloreactive CD4+ T cells from a mixed lymphocyte reaction culture, obtained before intestinal transplant. Receptors were obtained from a human patient who received an intestinal transplant. The CDR3 runs from the conserved cysteine through the conserved F or W. Each record gives: clone size, D gene, J gene, V gene, CDR3 DNA, CDR3 protein. D genes are given only for firm matches. The listing skips clone size in some rows; elsewhere it reads once, few, many or a size class.

NA	NA	TRBJ1-2	TRBV5-1	TGCGCCAGCAGCTCAACGCTCCCCCCGGGACATCATTATGGCTACACCTTC	CASSSTLPPGHHYGYTF
NA	TRBD2	TRBJ2-3	TRBV9	TGTGCCAGCAGCCACTCCGGGACTAGTAGTACGCAGTATTTT	CASSHSGTSSTQYF
NA	NA	TRBJ1-2	TRBV5-1	TGCGCCAGCAGCTTAGGTGATCGGACTTTGAACTATGGCTACACCTTC	CASSLGDRTLNYGYTF
NA	TRBD1	TRBJ2-1	TRBV5-1	TGCGCCAGCAGCTCCCGGGACAGGGCCCACAATGAGCAGTTCTTC	CASSSRDRAHNEQFF
NA	TRBD1	TRBJ1-2	TRBV2	TGTGCCAGCAGTGGGGACAGGGCTTACGGCTACACCTTC	CASSGDRAYGYTF
NA	NA	TRBJ1-1	TRBV1	TGCACCAGCAGCCAAGACAGCACAGGGTTTGGCAGTAAGAACACTGAAGCTTTCTTT	CTSSQDSTGFGSKNTEAFF
NA	TRBD2	TRBJ2-5	TRBV7-9	TGTGCCAGCAGCCCAATAAGAACTAGCGGGGGCCGTCGGGAGACCCAGTACTTC	CASSPIRTSGGRRETQYF
NA	NA	TRBJ2-3	TRBV7-9	TGTGCCAGCAGCTTAACAGATACGCAGTATTTT	CASSLTDTQYF
once	TRBD1	TRBJ1-2	TRBV7-9	TGTGCCTCTTATGGGACAGTACGGGGCTACACCTTC	CASYGTVRGYTF
NA	TRBD2	TRBJ2-3	TRBV5-1	TGCGCCAGCAGCCCGGGGGGTGGATCAGATACGCAGTATTTT	CASSPGGGSDTQYF